This T cell receptor beta chain was identified in a study of blood T cell repertoires in COVID-19. Overall study context: T cells, B-cell-depleted T cells, or PBMCs provided the cDNA or gDNA that served as material.

Seattle researchers signed up patients amid active infection and tracked them longitudinally. The protocol was immunoSEQ multiplex PCR, while the TCRdb copy is restricted to in-frame clones and leaves out a portion. The repertoire consists of approximately 300,000 clones, with 85% to 90% occurring once and the leading ten covering approximately 10%. CDR3 size: 16 residues. V lost 0 bases and J 0 bases, leaving 10 bases between the germline ends. CDR1 is SGHTA and CDR2 is FQGTGA in the germline V gene. The chain is built from TRBV7-3 and TRBJ2-3, with D perhaps TRBD1 (5 bases). The material sequenced was peripheral blood. The sequence came from a woman younger than 45 with COVID-19, enrolled during active disease. The CDR3 DNA follows: TGTGCCAGCAGCTTAACAGCCAGGGCGAGCACAGATACGCAGTATTTT. Protein: CASSLTARASTDTQYF.